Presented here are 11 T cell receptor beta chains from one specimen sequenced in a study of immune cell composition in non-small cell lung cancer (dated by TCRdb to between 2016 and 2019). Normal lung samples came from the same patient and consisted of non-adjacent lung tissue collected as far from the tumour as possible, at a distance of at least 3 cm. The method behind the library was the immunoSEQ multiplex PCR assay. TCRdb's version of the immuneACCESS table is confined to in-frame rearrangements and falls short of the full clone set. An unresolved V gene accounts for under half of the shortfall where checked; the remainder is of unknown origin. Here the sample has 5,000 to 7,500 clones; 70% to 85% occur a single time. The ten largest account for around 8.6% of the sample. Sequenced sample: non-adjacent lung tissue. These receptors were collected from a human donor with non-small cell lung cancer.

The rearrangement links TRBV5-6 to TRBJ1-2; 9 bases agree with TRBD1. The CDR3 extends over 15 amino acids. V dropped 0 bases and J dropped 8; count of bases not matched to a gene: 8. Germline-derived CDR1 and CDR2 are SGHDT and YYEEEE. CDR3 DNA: TGTGCCAGCAGCTTGGGCTTACAGGGGGCGCGGGGCTACACCTTC. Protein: CASSLGLQGARGYTF.

CDR3 loop: CAISESTRSRVYEQYF. CDR3 DNA sequence: TGTGCCATCAGTGAGTCGACTCGGAGTCGGGTCTACGAGCAGTACTTC. This chain connects TRBV10-3 to TRBJ2-7; no clear D. Looked up from germline, CDR1 is ENHRY and CDR2 is SYGVKD. CDR3 size: 16 residues. V was pared by 0 bases and J by 3 bases, with 15 bases between.

The CDR3 protein is CAISDVEGGAADTQYF. CDR3 DNA sequence: TGTGCCATCAGTGATGTCGAAGGGGGGGCCGCAGATACGCAGTATTTT. This sequence joins TRBV10-3 and TRBJ2-3; tentative D call: TRBD2 (7 bases). V was shortened by 3 bases and J by 4 bases, with 17 bases between the two germline ends. The CDR3 loop spans 16 amino acids. Per the germline V gene, CDR1 is ENHRY and CDR2 is SYGVKD.

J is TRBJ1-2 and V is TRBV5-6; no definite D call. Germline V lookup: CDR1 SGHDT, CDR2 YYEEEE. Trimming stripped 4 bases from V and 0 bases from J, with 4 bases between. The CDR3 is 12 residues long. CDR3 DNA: TGTGCCAGCAGCACAACTAACTATGGCTACACCTTC. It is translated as CASSTTNYGYTF.

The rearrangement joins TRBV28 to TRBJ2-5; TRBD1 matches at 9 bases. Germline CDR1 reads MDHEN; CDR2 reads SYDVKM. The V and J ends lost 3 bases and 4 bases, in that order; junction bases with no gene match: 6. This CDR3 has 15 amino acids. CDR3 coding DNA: TGTGCCAGCAGTTTCGAACAGGGGGCGGGAGAGACCCAGTACTTC. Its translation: CASSFEQGAGETQYF.

The CDR3 coding sequence is TGTGCCAGCAGCCAGACTGGCTCCTACGAGCAGTACTTC. It yields the protein CASSQTGSYEQYF. The chain joins TRBV5-6 to TRBJ2-7; no firm D call. The CDR3 runs 13 residues. Germline-derived CDR1 and CDR2 are SGHDT and YYEEEE. V shed 4 bases and J shed 0 bases, with 8 bases lying between them. The variable domain in full, completed from reference TRBV5-6 and TRBJ2-7, reads DAGVTQSPTHLIKTRGQQVTLRCSPKSGHDTVSWYQQALGQGPQFIFQYYEEEERQRGNFPDRFSGHQFPNYSSELNVNALLLGDSALYLCASSQTGSYEQYFGPGTRLTVT.

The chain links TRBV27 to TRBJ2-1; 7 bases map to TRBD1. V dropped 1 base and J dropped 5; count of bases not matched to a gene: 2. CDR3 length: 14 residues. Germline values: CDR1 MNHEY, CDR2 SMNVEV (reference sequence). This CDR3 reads CASSLLGQHNEQFF. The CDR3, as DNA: TGTGCCAGCAGTTTATTGGGACAGCACAATGAGCAGTTCTTC.

CDR3 in amino acids: CASRFAAGGEQFF. The CDR3 nucleotides read TGTGCCAGCAGATTCGCGGCGGGAGGAGAGCAGTTCTTC. This chain uses TRBV7-3 with TRBJ2-1; 8 nucleotides agree with TRBD2. The length of the CDR3 is 13 residues. Trimming removed 6 bases from V and 10 bases from J; junction bases left unmatched: 8. Germline assignment: CDR1 SGHTA and CDR2 FQGTGA.

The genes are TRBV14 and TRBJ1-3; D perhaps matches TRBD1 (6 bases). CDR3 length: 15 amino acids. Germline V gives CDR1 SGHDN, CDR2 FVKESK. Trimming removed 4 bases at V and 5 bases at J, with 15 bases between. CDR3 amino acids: CASSLLQGLRNTIYF. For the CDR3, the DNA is TGTGCCAGCAGCCTACTACAGGGTCTTCGAAACACCATATATTTT.

CDR3 amino acids: CASSAIGVFTDTQYF. CDR3 nucleotide sequence: TGTGCCAGCAGCGCAATCGGGGTATTCACAGATACGCAGTATTTT. The genes are TRBV9 and TRBJ2-3; D is perhaps TRBD2 (5 bases). The V end lost 3 bases, the J end lost 2 bases, and 13 bases lay between the germline ends. The germline V gene has CDR1 SGDLS and CDR2 YYNGEE. The CDR3 totals 15 residues.

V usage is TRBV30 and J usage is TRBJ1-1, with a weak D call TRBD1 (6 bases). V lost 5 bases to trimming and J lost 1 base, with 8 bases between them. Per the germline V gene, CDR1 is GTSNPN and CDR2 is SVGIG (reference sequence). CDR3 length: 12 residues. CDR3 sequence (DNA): TGTGCCTGGGGCAGGGGGAACACTGAAGCTTTCTTT. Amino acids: CAWGRGNTEAFF.